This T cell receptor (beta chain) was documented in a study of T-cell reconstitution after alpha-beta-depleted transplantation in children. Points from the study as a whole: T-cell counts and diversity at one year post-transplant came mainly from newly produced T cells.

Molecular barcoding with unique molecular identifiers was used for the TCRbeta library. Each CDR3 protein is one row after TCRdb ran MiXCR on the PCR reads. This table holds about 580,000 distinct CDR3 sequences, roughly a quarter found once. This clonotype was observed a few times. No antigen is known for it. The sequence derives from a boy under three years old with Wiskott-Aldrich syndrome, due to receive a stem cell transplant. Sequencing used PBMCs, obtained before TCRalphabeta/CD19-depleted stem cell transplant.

CDR3 in amino acids: CASGIYGGHSYNEQFF. Here the CDR3 DNA reads TGTGCCAGCGGGATATATGGGGGGCACTCCTACAATGAGCAGTTCTTC. The chain couples TRBV7-2 to TRBJ2-1; D could derive from TRBD1 or TRBD2 (6 bases each). Germline loops: CDR1 SGHTA, CDR2 FQGNSA. The CDR3 is 16 residues long. V gave up 8 bases and J gave up 0 bases, with 17 bases separating them.